This entry features one T cell receptor beta chain sequence. Its antigen is not known. This specimen belongs to a study of T cell responses to AZD1222 COVID-19 vaccine. On the study more broadly: Analysis merged second doses at about 4 or about 12 weeks.

The protocol was immunoSEQ multiplex PCR, while the TCRdb copy is restricted to in-frame clones and leaves out a portion. The table records 150,000 to 200,000 clones, almost 90% of them present only once. Trimming stripped 6 bases from V and 6 bases from J, with 22 bases between. Germline V gene lookup returns CDR1 MNHNY and CDR2 SVGAGI (reference sequence). The CDR3 extends over 16 amino acids. Regarding the study as a whole: Repertoires were collected only later (after the peak T cell response had occurred). Elevations in Spike-specific TCR breadth and depth followed administration of two AZD1222 doses. The number of AZD1222 recipients seropositive at baseline was only six.

The chain joins TRBV6-6 to TRBJ2-3; TRBD2 might be the D (6 bases). This sample comprised peripheral blood, obtained on day 0 of AZD1222 vaccination. The TCR comes from an adult in good health. This CDR3 reads CASRTRTSQEGDTQYF. The CDR3 nucleotides are TGTGCCAGCAGAACCAGGACGTCGCAGGAGGGGGATACGCAGTATTTT.